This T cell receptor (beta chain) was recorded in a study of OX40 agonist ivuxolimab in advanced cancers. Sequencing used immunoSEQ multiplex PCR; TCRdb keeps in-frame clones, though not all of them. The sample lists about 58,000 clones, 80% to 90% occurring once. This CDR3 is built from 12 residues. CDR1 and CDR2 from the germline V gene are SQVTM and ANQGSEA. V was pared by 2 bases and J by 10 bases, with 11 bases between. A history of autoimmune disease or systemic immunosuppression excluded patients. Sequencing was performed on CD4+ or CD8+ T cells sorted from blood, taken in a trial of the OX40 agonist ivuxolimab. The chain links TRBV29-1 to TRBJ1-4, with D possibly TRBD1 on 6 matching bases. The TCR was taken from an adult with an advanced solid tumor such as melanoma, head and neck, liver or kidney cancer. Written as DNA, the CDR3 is TGCAGCGTTGAAAGGGGGTATGGAAAACTGTTTTTT. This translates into CSVERGYGKLFF.